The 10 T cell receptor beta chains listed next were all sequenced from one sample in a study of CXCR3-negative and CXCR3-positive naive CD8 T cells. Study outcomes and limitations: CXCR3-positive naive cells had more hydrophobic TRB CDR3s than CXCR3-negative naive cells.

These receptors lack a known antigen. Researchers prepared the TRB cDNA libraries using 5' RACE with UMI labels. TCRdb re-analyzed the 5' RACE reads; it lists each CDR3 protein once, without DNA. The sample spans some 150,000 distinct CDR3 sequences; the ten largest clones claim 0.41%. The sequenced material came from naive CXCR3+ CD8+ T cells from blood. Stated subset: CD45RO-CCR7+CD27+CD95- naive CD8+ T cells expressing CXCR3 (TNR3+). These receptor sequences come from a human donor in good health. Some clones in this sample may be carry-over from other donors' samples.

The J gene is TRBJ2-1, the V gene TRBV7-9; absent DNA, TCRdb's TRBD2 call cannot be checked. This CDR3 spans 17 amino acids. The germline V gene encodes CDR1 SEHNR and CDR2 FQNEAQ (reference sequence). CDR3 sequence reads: CASSLRLAGGPNYEQFF.

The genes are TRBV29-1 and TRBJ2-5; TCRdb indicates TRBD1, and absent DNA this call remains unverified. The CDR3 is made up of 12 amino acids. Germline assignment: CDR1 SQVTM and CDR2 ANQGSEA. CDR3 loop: CSVDTGEETQYF.

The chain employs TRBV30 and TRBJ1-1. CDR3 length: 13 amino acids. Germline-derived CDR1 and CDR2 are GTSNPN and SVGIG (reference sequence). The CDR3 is CAWSVGQNTEAFF. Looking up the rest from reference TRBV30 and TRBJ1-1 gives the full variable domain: SQTIHQWPATLVQPVGSPLSLECTVEGTSNPNLYWYRQAAGRGLQLLFYSVGIGQISSEVPQNLSASRPQDRQFILSSKKLLLSDSGFYLCAWSVGQNTEAFFGQGTRLTVV.

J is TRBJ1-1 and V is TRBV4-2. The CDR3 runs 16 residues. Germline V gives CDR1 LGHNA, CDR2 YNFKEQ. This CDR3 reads CASSQDLGSLNTEAFF.

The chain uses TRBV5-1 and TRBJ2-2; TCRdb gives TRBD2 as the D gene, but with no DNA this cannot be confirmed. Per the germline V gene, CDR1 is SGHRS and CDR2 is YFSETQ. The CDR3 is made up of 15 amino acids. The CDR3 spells CASSSLAGEAGELFF.

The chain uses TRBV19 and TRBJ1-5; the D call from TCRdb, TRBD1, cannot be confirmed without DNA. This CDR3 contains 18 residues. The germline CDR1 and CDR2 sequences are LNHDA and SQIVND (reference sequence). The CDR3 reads CASSMSSGGEMRNQPQHF.

CDR3: CSARVSGTGNTEAFF. The chain recombines TRBV20-1 with TRBJ1-1; TCRdb selects TRBD1, and the lack of DNA leaves this call unchecked. This CDR3 has 15 amino acids. In germline, CDR1 is DFQATT, CDR2 SNEGSKA (reference sequence).

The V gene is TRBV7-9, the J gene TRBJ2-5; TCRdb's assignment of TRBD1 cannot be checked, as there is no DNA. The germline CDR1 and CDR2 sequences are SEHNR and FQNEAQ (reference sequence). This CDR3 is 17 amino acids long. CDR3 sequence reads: CASSFFTGGNDGETQYF.

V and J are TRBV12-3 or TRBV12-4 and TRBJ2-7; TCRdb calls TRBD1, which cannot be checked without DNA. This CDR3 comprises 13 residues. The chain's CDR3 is CASRDAGVHEQYF.

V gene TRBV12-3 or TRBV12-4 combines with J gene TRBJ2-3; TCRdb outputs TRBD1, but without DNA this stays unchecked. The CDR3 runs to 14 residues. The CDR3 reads CASSFSLGANTQYF.